This record looks at one T cell receptor beta chain sequence and its context. It has no known antigen specificity. Read coverage stops 3 residues before the CDR3 terminus; the germline J gene supplies the remainder. The immunoSEQ assay used multiplex PCR to amplify TCR beta CDR3 regions from an average of around 1,200 ng of genomic DNA per sample. To correct primer bias, the assay used a complete synthetic TCR repertoire to set an amplification baseline. The amplicons were sequenced using the Illumina platform. Per the original workflow: Sequence errors were corrected by clustering with frequency ratios and a modified nearest-neighbor algorithm, and the sequences were then analyzed in the immunoSEQ Analyzer using IMGT gene definitions. TCR richness and evenness were averaged over 20 rarefaction repeats at each rarefaction depth, excluding samples with fewer sequences than the depth. V, D and J gene relative abundances were compared between groups with Wilcoxon rank sum tests, applying FDR correction. For the blinded duplicates, the intraclass correlation was about 96% for TCR richness and averaged 76.4% across about 67 gene segments. TCRdb mirrors the immuneACCESS table, restricted to in-frame sequences. Some clones are absent from its copies; in checked studies, under half trace to an unresolved V gene, and the reason for the others is unknown. That table is the source of V, J and clone size, and D and trimming were worked out from the DNA. This sample's table contains about 46,000 clones. The ten largest clones add up to roughly 35% of the sample.

Its CDR3 holds 15 amino acids, cysteine through phenylalanine. Part of the CDR3 DNA is given, 36 bases translated from base 1. Looking up the germline V gene yields CDR1 SNHLY and CDR2 FYNNEI. The junction shows trimming of 6 bases on V and 2 bases on J, and the gene matches do not reach 5 bases of it. Every participant had a single incident cervical HPV16 infection, and prevalent HPV16 infections were excluded. Cervical HPV DNA was detected with MY09/MY11 PCR, and genotyping was done by dot-blot hybridization. Roughly 15 mL of heparinized blood was centrifuged, after which the buffy coat was aliquoted, frozen at -30 degrees C, and then stored at -80 degrees C. QIAGEN kits were used to extract genomic DNA from buffy coat specimens. The data belong to a study of T cells in women clearing cervical HPV infection (dated by TCRdb to the late 2010s). As for the study more broadly: Cases were under 30 women with histologically confirmed HPV16-related CIN3 or worse, including 2 invasive cancers. The controls were 25 or so women whose single incident HPV16 infection cleared within 12 months with no development of precancer or cancer. Case blood was taken at the visit when the lesion was first identified, whereas control blood was taken when infection was no longer detected. Among cases, blood sampling came a median of roughly 150 days after lesion detection, with an interquartile range of about 85 to 200 days. Since only a few of the women had HLA typing available, the possibility that HLA type was acting as a confounder could not be ruled out. Nested within Costa Rica's Guanacaste HPV Natural History Study, an exploratory proof-of-principle case-control study compared TCR repertoires across cervical HPV16 outcomes. Cases and controls were matched on year of sample collection and on age within five years. A median age of approximately 32 years was observed in cases versus under 40 in controls, and no significant differences in baseline characteristics were found. The parent cohort enrolled about 10,000 women aged 18 or older in Guanacaste, Costa Rica, in about 1992 to 1994 and followed the women for roughly 7 years. Five blinded duplicates per group were added as quality controls, so that roughly 60 samples were obtained: roughly 50 participants and some 10 replicates. Results and caveats for the whole study, not just this receptor: Because T-cell numbers per sample were unknown, differences in richness could reflect varying T-cell content rather than repertoire biology. Across sequencing depths, CIN3+ cases showed significantly higher TCR repertoire richness than controls, but evenness did not differ between the groups. The cross-sectional design could not show whether the associations came before the infection or were a result of it, and neither effector/memory subsets nor HPV-specific T cells were isolated. Random forest classifiers combining richness and V gene abundances distinguished cases from controls with an estimated AUC of approximately 0.83. Lower TRBV6-7 relative abundance was observed in cases than in controls (roughly 0.12% versus 0.15%; Bonferroni P = 0.0008).

The rearranged segments are TRBV2 and TRBJ2-3; a stretch of 10 junction bases matches TRBD2. The sequence came from a woman aged 18 to 69 with a cervical HPV16 infection that either progressed to CIN3+ or cleared (not recorded which). The specimen was blood buffy coat. CDR3 bases read: TGTGCCAGCAGACAAGCGGGGGGGCACACAGATACG. Translated, this is CASRQAGGHTDT. The full CDR3 is CASRQAGGHTDTQYF.